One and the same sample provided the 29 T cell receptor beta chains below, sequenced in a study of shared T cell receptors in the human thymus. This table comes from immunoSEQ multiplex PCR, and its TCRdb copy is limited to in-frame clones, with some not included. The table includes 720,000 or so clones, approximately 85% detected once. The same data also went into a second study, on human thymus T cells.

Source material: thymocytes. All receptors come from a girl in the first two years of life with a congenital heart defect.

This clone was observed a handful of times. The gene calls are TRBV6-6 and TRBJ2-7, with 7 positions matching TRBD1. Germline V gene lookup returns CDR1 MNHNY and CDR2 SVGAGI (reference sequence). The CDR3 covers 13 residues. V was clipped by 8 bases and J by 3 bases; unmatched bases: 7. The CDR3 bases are TGTGCCAGCGGGTTACAGGGGCTCTACGAGCAGTACTTC. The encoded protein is CASGLQGLYEQYF.

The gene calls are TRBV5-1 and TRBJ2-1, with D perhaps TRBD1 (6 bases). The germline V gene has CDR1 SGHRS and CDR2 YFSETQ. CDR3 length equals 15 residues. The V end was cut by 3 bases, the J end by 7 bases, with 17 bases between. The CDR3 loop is CASSSDGTNRNEQFF. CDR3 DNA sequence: TGCGCCAGCAGCTCTGACGGGACAAATCGGAATGAGCAGTTCTTC.

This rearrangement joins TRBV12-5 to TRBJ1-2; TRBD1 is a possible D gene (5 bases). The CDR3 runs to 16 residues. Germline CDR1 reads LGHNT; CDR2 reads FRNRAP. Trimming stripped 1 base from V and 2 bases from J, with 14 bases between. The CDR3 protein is CASGLATGPRNYGYTF. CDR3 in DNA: TGTGCTAGTGGTTTGGCCACAGGCCCCCGGAACTATGGCTACACCTTC.

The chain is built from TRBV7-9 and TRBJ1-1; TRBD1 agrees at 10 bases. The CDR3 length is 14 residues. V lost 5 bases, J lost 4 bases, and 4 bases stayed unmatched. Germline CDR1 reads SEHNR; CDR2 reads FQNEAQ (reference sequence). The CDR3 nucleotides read TGTGCCAGCAGCGAGGACAGGGGGAGCACTGAAGCTTTCTTT. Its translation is CASSEDRGSTEAFF. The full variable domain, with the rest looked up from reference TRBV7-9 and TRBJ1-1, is DTGVSQNPRHKITKRGQNVTFRCDPISEHNRLYWYRQTLGQGPEFLTYFQNEAQLEKSRLLSDRFSAERPKGSFSTLEIQRTEQGDSAMYLCASSEDRGSTEAFFGQGTRLTVV.

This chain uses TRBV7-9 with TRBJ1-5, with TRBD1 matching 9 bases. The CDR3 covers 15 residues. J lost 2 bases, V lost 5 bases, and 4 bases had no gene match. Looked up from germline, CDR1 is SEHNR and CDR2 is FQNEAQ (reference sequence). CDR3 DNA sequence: TGTGCCAGCAGCGTGGGACAGGGAGGCAATCAGCCCCAGCATTTT. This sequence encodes CASSVGQGGNQPQHF.

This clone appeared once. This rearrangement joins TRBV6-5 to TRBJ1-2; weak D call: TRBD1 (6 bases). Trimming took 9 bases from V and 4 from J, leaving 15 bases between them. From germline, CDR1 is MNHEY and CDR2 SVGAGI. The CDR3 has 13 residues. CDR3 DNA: TGTGCCAGTAGGGAGGGCAGGGGCTATGGCTACACCTTC. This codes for CASREGRGYGYTF.

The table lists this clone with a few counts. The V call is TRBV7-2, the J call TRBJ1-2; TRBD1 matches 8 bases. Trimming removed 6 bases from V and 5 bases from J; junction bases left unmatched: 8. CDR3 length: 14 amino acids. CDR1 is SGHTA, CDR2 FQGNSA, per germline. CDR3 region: CASRRQGAAYGYTF. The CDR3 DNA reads TGTGCCAGCAGGAGGCAGGGGGCTGCGTATGGCTACACCTTC.

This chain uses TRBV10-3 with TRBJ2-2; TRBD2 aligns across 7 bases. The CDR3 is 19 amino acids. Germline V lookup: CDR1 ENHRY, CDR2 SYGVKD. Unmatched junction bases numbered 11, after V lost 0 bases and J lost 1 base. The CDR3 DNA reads TGTGCCATCAGTGAGTCGAAGGTGGGCGGGGGACGGAACACCGGGGAGCTGTTTTTT. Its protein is CAISESKVGGGRNTGELFF.

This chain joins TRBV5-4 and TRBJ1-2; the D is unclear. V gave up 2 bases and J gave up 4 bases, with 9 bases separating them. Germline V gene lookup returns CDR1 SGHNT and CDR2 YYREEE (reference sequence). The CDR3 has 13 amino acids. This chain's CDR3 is CASSFSSLYGYTF. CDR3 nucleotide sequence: TGTGCCAGCAGCTTTTCTAGCCTCTATGGCTACACCTTC. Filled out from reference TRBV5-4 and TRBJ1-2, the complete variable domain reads ETGVTQSPTHLIKTRGQQVTLRCSSQSGHNTVSWYQQALGQGPQFIFQYYREEENGRGNFPPRFSGLQFPNYSSELNVNALELDDSALYLCASSFSSLYGYTFGSGTRLTVV.

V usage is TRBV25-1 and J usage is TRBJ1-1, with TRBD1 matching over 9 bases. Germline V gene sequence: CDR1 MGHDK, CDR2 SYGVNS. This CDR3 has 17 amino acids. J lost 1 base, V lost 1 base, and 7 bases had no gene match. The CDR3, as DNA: TGTGCCAGCAGTGAATGCCCCGGGACAGGGAAGAACACTGAAGCTTTCTTT. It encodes CASSECPGTGKNTEAFF.

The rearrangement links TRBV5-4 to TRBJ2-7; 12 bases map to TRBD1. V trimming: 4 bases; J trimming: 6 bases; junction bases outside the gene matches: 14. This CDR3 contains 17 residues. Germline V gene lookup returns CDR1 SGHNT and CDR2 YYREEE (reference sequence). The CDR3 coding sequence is TGTGCCAGCAGCCCCCGCCCCGGGGACAGGGGGCTTGTCGAGCAGTACTTC. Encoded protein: CASSPRPGDRGLVEQYF.

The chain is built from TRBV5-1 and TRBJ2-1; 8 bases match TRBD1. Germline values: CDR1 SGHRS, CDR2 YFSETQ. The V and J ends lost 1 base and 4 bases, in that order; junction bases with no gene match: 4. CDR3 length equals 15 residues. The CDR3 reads CASSLTGGPYNEQFF. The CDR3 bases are TGCGCCAGCAGCTTGACAGGGGGACCTTACAATGAGCAGTTCTTC.

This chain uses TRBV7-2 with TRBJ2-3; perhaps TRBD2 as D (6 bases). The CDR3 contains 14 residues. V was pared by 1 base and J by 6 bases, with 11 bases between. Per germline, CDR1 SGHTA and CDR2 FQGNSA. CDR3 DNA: TGTGCCAGCAGCTTAGGAGTAGCGGTGGATACGCAGTATTTT. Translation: CASSLGVAVDTQYF.

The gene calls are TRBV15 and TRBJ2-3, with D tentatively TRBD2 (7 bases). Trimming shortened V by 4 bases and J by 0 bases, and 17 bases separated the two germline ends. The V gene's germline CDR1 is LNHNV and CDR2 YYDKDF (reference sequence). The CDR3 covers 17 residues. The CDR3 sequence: CATSTHSRGPSTDTQYF. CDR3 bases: TGTGCCACCAGCACACATTCGCGGGGGCCAAGCACAGATACGCAGTATTTT.

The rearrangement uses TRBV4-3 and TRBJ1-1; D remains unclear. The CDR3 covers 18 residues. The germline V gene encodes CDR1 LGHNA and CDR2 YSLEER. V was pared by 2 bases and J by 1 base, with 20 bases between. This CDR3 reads CASSQKFKFVGKNTEAFF. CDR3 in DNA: TGCGCCAGCAGCCAAAAATTCAAATTTGTCGGGAAGAACACTGAAGCTTTCTTT.

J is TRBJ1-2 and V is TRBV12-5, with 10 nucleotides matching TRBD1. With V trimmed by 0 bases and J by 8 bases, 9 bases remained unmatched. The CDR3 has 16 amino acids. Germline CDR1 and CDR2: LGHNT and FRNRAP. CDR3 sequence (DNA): TGTGCTAGTGGTTTGGTAGGAGGCCGGGACAGGGGCGGCTACACCTTC. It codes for CASGLVGGRDRGGYTF.

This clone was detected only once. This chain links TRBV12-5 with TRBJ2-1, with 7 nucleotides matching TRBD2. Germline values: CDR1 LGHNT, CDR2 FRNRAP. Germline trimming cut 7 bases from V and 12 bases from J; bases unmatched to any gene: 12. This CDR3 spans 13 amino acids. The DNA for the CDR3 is TGTGCTAGTGCCCGACCAGGGCGGGGGTCGCAGTTCTTC. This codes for CASARPGRGSQFF. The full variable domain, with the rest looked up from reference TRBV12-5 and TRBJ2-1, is DARVTQTPRHKVTEMGQEVTMRCQPILGHNTVFWYRQTMMQGLELLAYFRNRAPLDDSGMPKDRFSAEMPDATLATLKIQPSEPRDSAVYFCASARPGRGSQFFGPGTRLTVL.

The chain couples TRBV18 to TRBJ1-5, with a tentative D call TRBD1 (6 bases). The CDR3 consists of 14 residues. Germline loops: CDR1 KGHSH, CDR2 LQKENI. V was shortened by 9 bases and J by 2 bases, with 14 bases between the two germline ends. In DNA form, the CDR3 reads TGTGCCAGTGACAGGCAGGAAGGCAATCAGCCCCAGCATTTT. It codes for CASDRQEGNQPQHF.

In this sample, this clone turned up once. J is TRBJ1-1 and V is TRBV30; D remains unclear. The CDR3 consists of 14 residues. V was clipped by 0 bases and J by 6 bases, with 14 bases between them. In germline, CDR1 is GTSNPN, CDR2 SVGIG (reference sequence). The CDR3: CAWSVLVSGAEAFF. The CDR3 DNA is TGTGCCTGGAGTGTTCTAGTAAGCGGGGCTGAAGCTTTCTTT.

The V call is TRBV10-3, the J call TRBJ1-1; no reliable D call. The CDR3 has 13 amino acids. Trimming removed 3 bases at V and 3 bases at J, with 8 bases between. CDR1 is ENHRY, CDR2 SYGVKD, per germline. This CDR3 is CAISEVRDTEAFF. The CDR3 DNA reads TGTGCCATCAGTGAAGTGAGGGACACTGAAGCTTTCTTT.

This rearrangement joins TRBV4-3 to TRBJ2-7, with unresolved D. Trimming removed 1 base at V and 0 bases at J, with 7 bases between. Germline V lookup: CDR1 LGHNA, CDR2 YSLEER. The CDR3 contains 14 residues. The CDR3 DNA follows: TGCGCCAGCAGCCAAGGTAACTCCTCCTACGAGCAGTACTTC. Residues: CASSQGNSSYEQYF.

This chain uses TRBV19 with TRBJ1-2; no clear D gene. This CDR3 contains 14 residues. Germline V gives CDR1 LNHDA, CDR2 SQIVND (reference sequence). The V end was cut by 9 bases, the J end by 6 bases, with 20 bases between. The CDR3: CASHLLGRPDGYTF. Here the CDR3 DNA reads TGTGCCAGCCATCTCCTGGGGAGGCCTGATGGCTACACCTTC.

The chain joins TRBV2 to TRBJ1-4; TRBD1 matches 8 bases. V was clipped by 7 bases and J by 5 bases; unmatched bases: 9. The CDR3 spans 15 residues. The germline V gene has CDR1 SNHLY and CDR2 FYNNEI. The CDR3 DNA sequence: TGTGCCAGCACCCAAGGGACAGGCGGAAATGAAAAACTGTTTTTT. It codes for CASTQGTGGNEKLFF. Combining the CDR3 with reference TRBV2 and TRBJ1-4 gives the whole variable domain EPEVTQTPSHQVTQMGQEVILRCVPISNHLYFYWYRQILGQKVEFLVSFYNNEISEKSEIFDDQFSVERPDGSNFTLKIRSTKLEDSAMYFCASTQGTGGNEKLFFGSGTQLSVL.

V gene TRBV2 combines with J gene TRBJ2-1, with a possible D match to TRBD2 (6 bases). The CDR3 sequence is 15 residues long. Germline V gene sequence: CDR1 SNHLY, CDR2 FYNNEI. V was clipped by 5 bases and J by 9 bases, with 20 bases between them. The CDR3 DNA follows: TGTGCCAGCAGTCCCCGGGGGAGCCGGATTACTGAGCAGTTCTTC. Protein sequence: CASSPRGSRITEQFF. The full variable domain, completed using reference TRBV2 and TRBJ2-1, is EPEVTQTPSHQVTQMGQEVILRCVPISNHLYFYWYRQILGQKVEFLVSFYNNEISEKSEIFDDQFSVERPDGSNFTLKIRSTKLEDSAMYFCASSPRGSRITEQFFGPGTRLTVL.

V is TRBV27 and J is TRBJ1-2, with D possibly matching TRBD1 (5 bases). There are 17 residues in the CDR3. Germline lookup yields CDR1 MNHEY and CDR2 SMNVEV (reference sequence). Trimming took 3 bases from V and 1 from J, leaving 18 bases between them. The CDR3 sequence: CASSLGRELKDNYGYTF. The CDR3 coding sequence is TGTGCCAGCAGTTTGGGCAGGGAATTGAAGGATAACTATGGCTACACCTTC.

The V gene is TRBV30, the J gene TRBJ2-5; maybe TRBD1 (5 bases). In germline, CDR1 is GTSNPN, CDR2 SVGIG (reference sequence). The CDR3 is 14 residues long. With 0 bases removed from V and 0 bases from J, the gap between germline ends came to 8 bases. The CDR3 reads CAWSVNRYQETQYF. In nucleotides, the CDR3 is TGTGCCTGGAGTGTCAACAGGTACCAAGAGACCCAGTACTTC.

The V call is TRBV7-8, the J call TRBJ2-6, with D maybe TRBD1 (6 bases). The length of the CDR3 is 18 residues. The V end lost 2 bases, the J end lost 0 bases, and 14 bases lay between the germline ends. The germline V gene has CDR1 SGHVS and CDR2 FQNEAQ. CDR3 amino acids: CASSLYAGAGSGANVLTF. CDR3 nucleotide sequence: TGTGCCAGCAGCTTATACGCAGGGGCCGGCTCTGGGGCCAACGTCCTGACTTTC.

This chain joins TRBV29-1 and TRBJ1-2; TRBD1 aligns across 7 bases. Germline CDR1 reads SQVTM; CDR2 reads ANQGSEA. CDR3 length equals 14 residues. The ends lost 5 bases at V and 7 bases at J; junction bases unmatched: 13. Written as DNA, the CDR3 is TGCAGCGTTTACAATGGGACAGACGGCGCTGGCTACACCTTC. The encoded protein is CSVYNGTDGAGYTF.

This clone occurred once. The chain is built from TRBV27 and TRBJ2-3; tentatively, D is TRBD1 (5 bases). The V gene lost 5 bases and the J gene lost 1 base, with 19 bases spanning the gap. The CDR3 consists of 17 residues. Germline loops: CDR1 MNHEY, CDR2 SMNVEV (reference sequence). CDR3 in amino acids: CASSRKGPESRTDTQYF. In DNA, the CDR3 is TGTGCCAGCAGTCGGAAGGGGCCAGAGAGTCGCACAGATACGCAGTATTTT.